The 23 T cell receptor beta chains in this list originate from one sample, sequenced in a study of neoadjuvant nivolumab and ipilimumab in lung cancer. Sequencing was performed with immunoSEQ multiplex PCR; in TCRdb, only in-frame clones are kept and a portion is missing. The sample yields about 6,900 clones, roughly three quarters seen once. Sequenced material: tumor tissue, taken after neoadjuvant nivolumab, alone or with ipilimumab, at or shortly before surgery. The receptors stem from an adult with non-small cell lung cancer.

Notes on this clone: Other DNA sequences from this sample encode an identical CDR3 as well. The rearrangement joins TRBV18 to TRBJ2-6, with TRBD1 matching over 8 bases. V dropped 2 bases and J dropped 1; count of bases not matched to a gene: 4. The CDR3 consists of 17 residues. From germline, CDR1 is KGHSH and CDR2 LQKENI. The chain's CDR3 is CASSPRTGNSGANVLTF. The CDR3 DNA sequence: TGTGCCAGCTCACCAAGGACAGGGAATTCTGGGGCCAACGTCCTGACTTTC.

This clone was seen more than once but under ten times. The chain links TRBV11-2 to TRBJ2-2, with unresolved D. The CDR3 has 15 amino acids. The germline V gene has CDR1 SGHAT and CDR2 FQNNGV. Trimming shortened V by 3 bases and J by 1 base, and 9 bases separated the two germline ends. CDR3 residues: CASSFLWGNTGELFF. In DNA, the CDR3 is TGTGCCAGCAGCTTTTTGTGGGGGAACACCGGGGAGCTGTTTTTT.

J is TRBJ1-1 and V is TRBV5-6, with D unresolved. Germline CDR1 SGHDT, CDR2 YYEEEE. The CDR3 is made up of 13 amino acids. V lost 0 bases and J lost 6, with 9 bases in between. The CDR3 region is CASSLGRTPEAFF. CDR3 sequence (DNA): TGTGCCAGCAGCTTGGGTAGAACACCTGAAGCTTTCTTT.

In this sample, this clone turned up a few times. As DNA, the CDR3 is TGTGCCAGCAGTCGATCGACAGGGAGCTATGGCTACACCTTC. This sequence encodes CASSRSTGSYGYTF. This chain connects TRBV27 to TRBJ1-2, with TRBD1 matching over 7 bases. Unmatched junction bases numbered 7, after V lost 5 bases and J lost 4 bases. The CDR3 is 14 residues long. Germline V CDR1 and CDR2: MNHEY, SMNVEV (reference sequence).

The chain couples TRBV2 to TRBJ2-3, with TRBD2 matching over 8 bases. Germline V gives CDR1 SNHLY, CDR2 FYNNEI. The CDR3 covers 15 residues. Unmatched junction bases numbered 6, after V lost 5 bases and J lost 2 bases. The CDR3 bases are TGTGCCAGCAGTTTAGCGGGATTTTCCACAGATACGCAGTATTTT. Amino acid sequence: CASSLAGFSTDTQYF.

This chain joins TRBV7-9 and TRBJ2-7, with TRBD2 as a possible D gene (6 bases). V was cut by 6 bases and J by 4 bases, with 22 bases left in between. The CDR3 consists of 16 residues. Germline CDR1 SEHNR, CDR2 FQNEAQ (reference sequence). The DNA for the CDR3 is TGTGCCAGCAGGTCACGGGGGTCTTACGACGTTTACGAGCAGTACTTC. Amino acids: CASRSRGSYDVYEQYF.

The V call is TRBV29-1, the J call TRBJ1-1; D gene uncertain. The germline V gene has CDR1 SQVTM and CDR2 ANQGSEA. V lost 5 bases, J lost 3 bases, and 7 bases lay in between. The CDR3 extends over 11 amino acids. The CDR3 here is CSVCTDTEAFF. CDR3 DNA sequence: TGCAGCGTTTGCACAGACACTGAAGCTTTCTTT.

This clone was seen just once. V and J are TRBV19 and TRBJ2-3, with D perhaps assigned TRBD1 or TRBD2 (9 bases each). V was clipped by 6 bases and J by 7 bases, with 29 bases between them. CDR1 LNHDA and CDR2 SQIVND come from the germline V gene (reference sequence). This CDR3 region has 18 residues. DNA of the CDR3: TGTGCCAGTAGCCCAGGACCCAGACTAGCGGACAGGGGTAATACGCAGTATTTT. Its translation is CASSPGPRLADRGNTQYF.

The gene calls are TRBV19 and TRBJ2-1, with 12 bases that match TRBD2. Germline V gene lookup returns CDR1 LNHDA and CDR2 SQIVND (reference sequence). The length of the CDR3 is 16 residues. V lost 3 bases and J lost 5; bases outside the gene matches: 5. The CDR3 DNA is TGTGCCAGTAGTATTACTAGCGGGAGGCTCAACAATGAGCAGTTCTTC. This codes for CASSITSGRLNNEQFF.

The rearrangement joins TRBV5-4 to TRBJ2-5; 11 bases are a match to TRBD1. Germline lookup yields CDR1 SGHNT and CDR2 YYREEE (reference sequence). Trimming cost V 0 bases and J 1 base; bases outside gene matches: 5. CDR3 length: 17 amino acids. The CDR3 DNA follows: TGTGCCAGCAGCTTGGGAGGGACAGGGGGATCCCAAGAGACCCAGTACTTC. It encodes CASSLGGTGGSQETQYF.

J is TRBJ1-1 and V is TRBV5-1, with TRBD1 matching over 8 bases. With V trimmed by 3 bases and J by 5 bases, 6 bases remained unmatched. The CDR3 runs 14 residues. The germline V gene has CDR1 SGHRS and CDR2 YFSETQ. In nucleotides, the CDR3 is TGCGCCAGCAGCTCAGGACAGGGTGAGACTGAAGCTTTCTTT. It is translated as CASSSGQGETEAFF.

The V gene is TRBV7-2, the J gene TRBJ2-3, with a tentative D call TRBD2 (6 bases). The V and J ends lost 1 base and 2 bases respectively, with 13 bases between them. The CDR3 runs 16 residues. The V gene's germline CDR1 is SGHTA and CDR2 FQGNSA. CDR3 nucleotide sequence: TGTGCCAGCAGCTTAGGACTAGGAAGGGACACAGATACGCAGTATTTT. This translates into CASSLGLGRDTDTQYF.

The J gene is TRBJ1-2, the V gene TRBV10-3, with 10 bases fitting TRBD1. The CDR3 runs to 16 residues. CDR1 ENHRY and CDR2 SYGVKD come from the germline V gene. J lost 2 bases, V lost 0 bases, and 3 bases had no gene match. The DNA of the CDR3 is TGTGCCATCAGTGAGTCTGGGGGACAGGGGAACTATGGCTACACCTTC. This sequence encodes CAISESGGQGNYGYTF.

The rearrangement joins TRBV6-5 to TRBJ1-4; tentative D call: TRBD1 (5 bases). The CDR3 totals 15 residues. Germline V lookup: CDR1 MNHEY, CDR2 SVGAGI. V gave up 6 bases and J gave up 2 bases, with 13 bases separating them. The CDR3 protein is CASSGTGTTNEKLFF. The CDR3 DNA sequence: TGTGCCAGCAGCGGAACCGGGACCACTAATGAAAAACTGTTTTTT.

CDR3 amino acids: CASSLSGAGKEEKLFF. As DNA, the CDR3 is TGTGCCAGCAGTTTAAGCGGGGCCGGAAAAGAGGAAAAACTGTTTTTT. The chain employs TRBV28 and TRBJ1-4, with D possibly matching TRBD1 (5 bases). Trimming took off 2 bases at V and 8 bases at J, with 18 bases between the two ends. The length of the CDR3 is 16 residues. Germline CDR1 and CDR2: MDHEN and SYDVKM.

The gene calls are TRBV4-1 and TRBJ1-5; 8 nucleotides match TRBD1. The ends lost 0 bases at V and 7 bases at J; junction bases unmatched: 5. From germline, CDR1 is MGHRA and CDR2 YSYEKL. There are 15 residues in the CDR3. The CDR3 nucleotides are TGCGCCAGCAGCCAAGAAACAGGGGGATTGCAGCCCCAGCATTTT. It translates to CASSQETGGLQPQHF.

V is TRBV6-5 and J is TRBJ1-2; the D gene is possibly TRBD1 (5 bases). The V end was cut by 6 bases, the J end by 4 bases, with 12 bases between. CDR1 MNHEY and CDR2 SVGAGI come from the germline V gene. This CDR3 comprises 13 residues. The CDR3 nucleotides read TGTGCCAGCAGGTCAGGGAGTATCTATGGCTACACCTTC. It codes for CASRSGSIYGYTF.

The V and J genes are TRBV5-1 and TRBJ1-4; maybe TRBD1 (6 bases). CDR1 and CDR2 (germline): SGHRS, YFSETQ. Trimming shortened V by 3 bases and J by 8 bases, and 17 bases separated the two germline ends. The length of the CDR3 is 15 residues. DNA for the CDR3: TGCGCCAGCAGCTCCTTACAGGGAATTGGAGAAAAACTGTTTTTT. This encodes CASSSLQGIGEKLFF. Complete variable domain (other parts from reference TRBV5-1 and TRBJ1-4): KAGVTQTPRYLIKTRGQQVTLSCSPISGHRSVSWYQQTPGQGLQFLFEYFSETQRNKGNFPGRFSGRQFSNSRSEMNVSTLELGDSALYLCASSSLQGIGEKLFFGSGTQLSVL.

V gene TRBV5-6 combines with J gene TRBJ1-3, with 7 bases aligning to TRBD1. V dropped 6 bases and J dropped 0; count of bases not matched to a gene: 15. The CDR3 is made up of 18 amino acids. CDR1 is SGHDT, CDR2 YYEEEE, per germline. The CDR3 nucleotides read TGTGCCAGCACCGTGGGGGGGTCGACAGGGAACTCTGGAAACACCATATATTTT. Amino acid sequence: CASTVGGSTGNSGNTIYF.

The CDR3: CASSNGVVYGYTF. CDR3 DNA: TGTGCCAGTAGTAACGGCGTAGTTTACGGCTACACCTTC. The chain is built from TRBV19 and TRBJ1-2; D gene unclear. Trimming shortened V by 4 bases and J by 8 bases, and 14 bases separated the two germline ends. CDR1 and CDR2 (germline): LNHDA, SQIVND (reference sequence). This CDR3 spans 13 amino acids.

This chain connects TRBV7-9 to TRBJ2-7, with TRBD2 matching over 9 bases. There are 14 residues in the CDR3. CDR1 and CDR2 from the germline V gene are SEHNR and FQNEAQ (reference sequence). V lost 5 bases to trimming and J lost 2 bases; unmatched junction nucleotides: 4. CDR3 loop: CASSALAGPYEQYF. CDR3 in DNA: TGTGCCAGCAGCGCCCTAGCGGGGCCCTACGAGCAGTACTTC. The full variable domain, rest sourced from reference TRBV7-9 and TRBJ2-7, is DTGVSQNPRHKITKRGQNVTFRCDPISEHNRLYWYRQTLGQGPEFLTYFQNEAQLEKSRLLSDRFSAERPKGSFSTLEIQRTEQGDSAMYLCASSALAGPYEQYFGPGTRLTVT.

V and J are TRBV6-5 and TRBJ1-3; 8 bases align to TRBD1. CDR1 and CDR2 from the germline V gene are MNHEY and SVGAGI. V dropped 6 bases and J dropped 4; count of bases not matched to a gene: 8. This CDR3 spans 15 amino acids. The CDR3 DNA reads TGTGCCAGCAGCGTCGGACAGGGAAAAGGAAACACCATATATTTT. This sequence encodes CASSVGQGKGNTIYF.

This clone was counted a few times. This sequence joins TRBV10-2 and TRBJ1-2; no definite D call. Deletions cut 4 bases from V and 3 bases from J, with 6 bases between. The CDR3 sequence is 12 residues long. Looked up from germline, CDR1 is WSHSY and CDR2 is SAAADI. The CDR3 DNA follows: TGCGCCAGCAGTGTCGCAGACTATGGCTACACCTTC. Residues: CASSVADYGYTF.